This is a list of T cell receptor beta chains from one sample in a study of early T cells in non-severe SARS-CoV-2 infection. TCRdb re-called the 5' RACE reads through MiXCR, storing one row per CDR3 protein. The sample holds about 77,000 distinct CDR3 sequences, around 5% seen once. The input for sequencing was whole blood, taken at baseline. The receptors stem from an adult who was a healthcare worker with PCR-confirmed SARS-CoV-2 infection or an uninfected control (not recorded which). Each CDR3 is given with its conserved first and last residue. Each record gives: J gene, V gene, clone size, D gene, CDR3 protein, CDR3 DNA. D genes are given only for firm matches. Not every row has a clone size; where given, it reads once, few, many or a size class.

>TRBJ2-2|TRBV29-1|many|NA
CSVEAQGTGELFF
TGCAGCGTTGAAGCCCAGGGCACCGGGGAGCTGTTTTTT
>TRBJ2-3|TRBV29-1|NA|TRBD2
CGAWTSGRADTQYF
TGCGGCGCCTGGACTAGCGGGAGAGCAGATACGCAGTATTTT
>TRBJ2-2|TRBV6-5|many|NA
CASSRNKLPGELFF
TGTGCCAGCAGCCGGAATAAGCTTCCCGGGGAGCTGTTTTTT
>TRBJ2-1|TRBV7-2|NA|TRBD2
CASSLTGLGNEQFF
TGTGCCAGCAGCTTAACGGGACTAGGGAATGAGCAGTTCTTC
>TRBJ1-1|TRBV7-2|NA|TRBD1
CASGAGGRPEAFF
TGTGCCAGCGGAGCAGGGGGTAGGCCTGAAGCTTTCTTT
>TRBJ1-5|TRBV27|many|NA
CASSSSGGPQPQHF
TGTGCCAGCAGTTCCTCAGGAGGACCTCAGCCCCAGCATTTT
>TRBJ1-2|TRBV6-2/TRBV6-3|NA|TRBD1
CASSPGQGALRGYTF
TGTGCCAGCAGCCCCGGACAGGGGGCCTTACGTGGCTACACCTTC
>TRBJ2-3|TRBV12-3/TRBV12-4|many|NA
CASRLGHSTDTQYF
TGTGCCAGCAGGTTGGGCCACTCCACAGATACGCAGTATTTT
>TRBJ2-1|TRBV27|many|NA
CASSLSGLNEQFF
TGTGCCAGCAGTTTATCGGGCCTTAATGAGCAGTTCTTC
>TRBJ2-7|TRBV30|NA|TRBD1
CAWGTPGTATYEQYF
TGTGCCTGGGGTACTCCCGGGACAGCTACCTACGAGCAGTACTTC
>TRBJ2-5|TRBV7-2|few|TRBD1
CASSLVGTGGASETQYF
TGTGCCAGCAGCTTAGTTGGGACAGGGGGCGCGTCAGAGACCCAGTACTTC
>TRBJ2-2|TRBV5-1|NA|NA
CASSLARGASGELFF
TGCGCCAGCAGCTTGGCCAGGGGGGCGTCCGGGGAGCTGTTTTTT
>TRBJ1-1|TRBV19|many|TRBD1
CASSAWGSGGTEAFF
TGTGCCAGTAGTGCCTGGGGATCAGGGGGAACTGAAGCTTTCTTT
>TRBJ2-3|TRBV4-1|many|NA
CASSPRQTDTQYF
TGCGCCAGCAGCCCCCGTCAAACAGATACGCAGTATTTT
>TRBJ1-1|TRBV15|many|NA
CATSRDGGDMNTEAFF
TGTGCCACCAGCAGAGATGGGGGCGACATGAACACTGAAGCTTTCTTT
>TRBJ1-4|TRBV5-1|few|NA
CASSQDGTNEKLFF
TGCGCCAGCAGCCAGGACGGAACTAATGAAAAACTGTTTTTT
>TRBJ1-2|TRBV29-1|many|NA
CSVDVAGAAGYTF
TGCAGCGTTGATGTAGCGGGGGCAGCTGGCTACACCTTC
>TRBJ2-7|TRBV12-3/TRBV12-4|NA|TRBD1
CASSLGDRDIHEQYF
TGTGCCAGCAGTTTAGGGGACAGGGATATCCACGAGCAGTACTTC
>TRBJ1-5|TRBV4-1|many|TRBD1
CASSHSRQGVQPQHF
TGCGCCAGCAGCCATTCCAGACAGGGGGTTCAGCCCCAGCATTTT
>TRBJ1-1|TRBV7-9|many|NA
CASSLSEAFF
TGTGCCAGCAGCTTATCCGAAGCTTTCTTT
>TRBJ1-1|TRBV7-9|few|NA
CASSSRGTPRDTEAFF
TGTGCCAGCAGCTCCCGGGGGACTCCCCGGGACACTGAAGCTTTCTTT
>TRBJ1-1|TRBV6-5|medium-sized|NA
CAAEGDTREAFF
TGTGCCGCGGAGGGAGACACGAGGGAAGCTTTCTTT
>TRBJ2-1|TRBV15|few|TRBD1
CATSRAGQGVYEQFF
TGTGCCACCAGCAGAGCCGGACAGGGAGTATATGAGCAGTTCTTC
>TRBJ1-6|TRBV10-3|NA|NA
CAIRSSGDLDSPLHF
TGTGCCATCAGATCGTCAGGGGATTTGGATTCACCCCTCCACTTT
>TRBJ2-2|TRBV12-3/TRBV12-4|many|NA
CASSITGELFF
TGTGCCAGCAGTATCACCGGGGAGCTGTTTTTT
>TRBJ1-1|TRBV12-3/TRBV12-4|NA|NA
CASSSPGLRGEAFF
TGTGCCAGCAGTTCCCCCGGACTAAGAGGGGAAGCTTTCTTT
>TRBJ2-1|TRBV11-3|few|NA
CASSLDEGYQLFF
TGTGCCAGCAGCTTAGATGAGGGGTATCAGCTGTTCTTC
>TRBJ1-5|TRBV4-2|many|NA
CASSQEGQGRQPQHF
TGTGCCAGCAGCCAAGAAGGCCAGGGACGTCAGCCCCAGCATTTT
>TRBJ1-1|TRBV27|few|NA
CASSLYLGGTEAFF
TGTGCCAGCAGTTTATATCTGGGAGGGACTGAAGCTTTCTTT
>TRBJ2-1|TRBV10-2|NA|NA
CASSESVNVEAFF
TGCGCCAGCAGTGAGTCAGTTAACGTCGAAGCGTTCTTC
>TRBJ1-6|TRBV18|NA|NA
CASSPFGESASSPLHF
TGTGCCAGCTCACCCTTCGGGGAGTCGGCTAGTTCACCCCTCCACTTT
>TRBJ2-1|TRBV5-1|NA|NA
CASSLSGIYNEQFF
TGCGCCAGCAGCTTGTCGGGAATCTACAATGAGCAGTTCTTC
>TRBJ1-4|TRBV18|many|NA
CASRVGGQDVKLFF
TGTGCCAGCCGTGTGGGAGGGCAGGACGTGAAACTGTTTTTT
>TRBJ2-2|TRBV19|few|NA
CASSSSGSNTGELFF
TGTGCCAGTAGTAGCAGCGGGTCGAACACCGGGGAGCTGTTTTTT
>TRBJ2-7|TRBV19|many|TRBD1
CASSIRWQGASYEQYF
TGTGCCAGTAGTATCAGGTGGCAGGGGGCCTCCTACGAGCAGTACTTC
>TRBJ2-7|TRBV12-3/TRBV12-4|many|TRBD1
CASNLKGQGTSTYEQYF
TGTGCCAGCAACCTTAAGGGACAGGGAACCTCAACCTACGAGCAGTACTTC
>TRBJ2-1|TRBV3-1|many|TRBD2
CASSRRLPTSGYNEQFF
TGTGCCAGCAGCCGACGCCTCCCGACTAGCGGCTACAATGAGCAGTTCTTC
>TRBJ1-6|TRBV14|NA|NA
CASSQGGTSPLHF
TGTGCCAGCAGCCAAGGGGGAACGTCACCCCTCCACTTT
>TRBJ2-1|TRBV5-6|few|TRBD2
CASSPWTSGRRSEQFF
TGTGCCAGCAGCCCCTGGACTAGCGGGAGGAGGAGTGAGCAGTTCTTC
>TRBJ2-1|TRBV3-1|NA|NA
CASSFGRRFSREQFF
TGTGCCAGCAGCTTCGGACGGCGTTTTAGTCGGGAGCAGTTCTTC
>TRBJ2-3|TRBV20-1|many|NA
CSARRGVSTDTQYF
TGCAGTGCTAGACGGGGAGTGAGCACAGATACGCAGTATTTT
>TRBJ1-4|TRBV7-8|NA|NA
CASALEATNEKLFF
TGTGCCAGCGCCCTGGAGGCAACTAATGAAAAACTGTTTTTT
>TRBJ1-1|TRBV29-1|NA|TRBD1
CIPGGTENTEAFF
TGCATCCCTGGGGGGACAGAGAACACTGAAGCTTTCTTT
>TRBJ2-7|TRBV28|NA|TRBD2
CASSQTSGVTYEQYF
TGTGCCAGCAGTCAGACTAGCGGGGTGACCTACGAGCAGTACTTC